This T cell receptor beta chain was captured by sequencing in a study of blood T cell repertoires in COVID-19. Method: immunoSEQ multiplex PCR; TCRdb's copy keeps in-frame clones and lacks some. The repertoire holds about 96,000 clones, with approximately 90% as singletons. Trimming took off 3 bases at V and 5 bases at J, with 14 bases between the two ends. Germline CDR1 reads SGHRS; CDR2 reads YFSETQ. The CDR3 covers 14 residues. The sequencing sample was made of peripheral blood. The rearrangement links TRBV5-1 to TRBJ2-5; TRBD1 is a possible D gene (6 bases). The TCR sequence derives from a human donor with COVID-19, enrolled during active disease. The donor label of this sample is uncertain. Written as DNA, the CDR3 is TGCGCCAGCAGCTACCCAGGGGAGACGGAGACCCAGTACTTC. This gives the protein CASSYPGETETQYF.